Listed below are T cell receptor beta chains from one sample, sequenced in a study of T cells in Graves' hyperthyroidism and ophthalmopathy. TCRdb re-derived calls from the multiplex PCR reads in MiXCR, one entry per CDR3 protein. Of over 500,000 distinct CDR3 sequences in the sample, roughly a sixth were seen once. The sample taken for sequencing was blood. These receptor sequences come from a young woman with Graves' ophthalmopathy. CDR3s include the opening cysteine and the closing phenylalanine or tryptophan. D genes are given only for firm matches. The listing skips clone size in some rows; elsewhere it reads once, few, many or a size class.

J,D,V,size,length,DNA,CDR3
TRBJ1-2,NA,TRBV30,many,13,TGTGCCTGGAGTGCGGGGGCCTTAAGTGGCTACACCTTC,CAWSAGALSGYTF
TRBJ1-2,NA,TRBV4-1,once,13,TGCGCCAGCAGCCAAGAACGGGGGCATGGCTACGCCTTC,CASSQERGHGYAF
TRBJ1-4,TRBD1,TRBV6-1,few,15,TGTGCCAGCAGTGTAGACAGGGGAAGGAATGAAAAACTGTTTTTT,CASSVDRGRNEKLFF
TRBJ2-5,TRBD1,TRBV29-1,many,13,TGCAGCGTTGGGACAGGGGGACAAGAGACCCAGTACTTC,CSVGTGGQETQYF
TRBJ2-1,TRBD2,TRBV27,NA,15,TGTGCCAGCAGTTTAGGGTGGGGGGGGAGGAATGAGCAGTTCTTC,CASSLGWGGRNEQFF
TRBJ2-7,NA,TRBV9,NA,15,TGTGCCAGCAGCGTAGCATCAGGGCGCCCCTACGAGCAGTACTTC,CASSVASGRPYEQYF
TRBJ1-1,NA,TRBV20-1,NA,15,TGCAGTGCTGGAGGGTTGGTTCGGGGGGACACTGAAGCTTTCTTT,CSAGGLVRGDTEAFF
TRBJ2-3,TRBD2,TRBV20-1,once,16,TGCAGTGCTAGGGGCTTAGCGGGAGTGAGGTCAGATACGCAGTATTTT,CSARGLAGVRSDTQYF
TRBJ1-6,TRBD1,TRBV5-6,few,16,TGTGCCAGCAGCCCTTTCGGCGGCGGGACAGGTTCACCCCTCCACTTT,CASSPFGGGTGSPLHF
TRBJ1-2,NA,TRBV3-1,NA,15,TGTGCCAGCAGCCCCCAAATCTGGGCTAACTATGGCTACACCTTC,CASSPQIWANYGYTF
TRBJ1-5,NA,TRBV11-2,many,15,TGTGCCAGCAGCTTAGGCGAGGGGATCGATCAGCCCCAGCATTTT,CASSLGEGIDQPQHF
TRBJ1-2,TRBD1,TRBV28,NA,14,TGTGCCAGCAGTCCCAATTGGACAGGGGTTGGCTACACCTTC,CASSPNWTGVGYTF
TRBJ2-2,TRBD1,TRBV30,many,13,TGTGCCTGTACAGGGGGCTTCCCCGGGGAGCTGTTTTTT,CACTGGFPGELFF
TRBJ1-5,NA,TRBV5-1,NA,16,TGCGCCAGCAGCCCCGGGCCTCAGTTGGGCAATCAGCCCCAGCATTTT,CASSPGPQLGNQPQHF
TRBJ1-2,TRBD1,TRBV27,NA,15,TGTGCCAGCAGTTCTCTTGGGACAGACACCTATGGCTACACCTTC,CASSSLGTDTYGYTF
TRBJ1-2,NA,TRBV29-1,many,13,TGCAGCGTTGTGTCGGCCAACTACTATGGCTACACCTTC,CSVVSANYYGYTF
TRBJ2-7,NA,TRBV30,once,12,TGTGCCTGGAGTTTAAGTTCATACGAGCAGTACTTC,CAWSLSSYEQYF
TRBJ1-1,NA,TRBV20-1,many,13,TGCAGTGTAGGCGGATCCATGAACACTGAAGCTTTCTTT,CSVGGSMNTEAFF
TRBJ1-6,NA,TRBV9,NA,15,TGTGCCAGCAGCGTAGGACCGGACTATAATTCACCCCTCCACTTT,CASSVGPDYNSPLHF
TRBJ1-2,NA,TRBV12-3/TRBV12-4,many,15,TGTGCCAGCAGCACGTCCGACAGTGCTCACTATGGCTACACCTTC,CASSTSDSAHYGYTF
TRBJ2-5,NA,TRBV28,many,11,TGTGCCAGTCAGCGGCAAGAGACCCAGTACTTC,CASQRQETQYF
TRBJ2-7,NA,TRBV6-1,many,16,TGTGCCAGCAGCACCCAATCAACAGGTACTTCCTACGAGCAGTACTTC,CASSTQSTGTSYEQYF
TRBJ2-1,NA,TRBV19,NA,16,TGTGCCAGTAGTATAGACTCCTACAGCTCCTACAATGAGCAGTTCTTC,CASSIDSYSSYNEQFF
TRBJ1-1,NA,TRBV11-2,many,10,TGTGCCAGCAGAGACACTGAAGCTTTCTTT,CASRDTEAFF
TRBJ1-5,NA,TRBV2,many,13,TGTGCCAGCAGTGCTTACAGCCCTCAGCCCCAGCATTTT,CASSAYSPQPQHF
TRBJ1-6,NA,TRBV6-1,many,18,TGTGCCAGCAGTTTGGGGGGCCCGGGGAGCTCCTATAATTCACCCCTCCACTTT,CASSLGGPGSSYNSPLHF
TRBJ2-3,NA,TRBV6-1,many,16,TGTGCCAGCAGTCTTGGTTCGGGGTTTAGCACAGATACGCAGTATTTT,CASSLGSGFSTDTQYF
TRBJ1-3,NA,TRBV28,NA,14,TGTGCCAGCAGCCCGGCGGGGGCTGGAAACGCCATATATTTT,CASSPAGAGNAIYF
TRBJ2-2,TRBD1,TRBV27,many,15,TGTGCCAGCACCGCCGAGCACAGGGGAAACGGGGAGCTGTTTTTT,CASTAEHRGNGELFF
TRBJ2-1,TRBD2,TRBV11-1,NA,15,TGTGCCAGCAGCTTAGCAGCGGGGCAGTACAATGAGCAGTTCTTC,CASSLAAGQYNEQFF
TRBJ1-6,NA,TRBV28,NA,11,TGTGCCAGCAGGGCAGGAGCACCCCTCCACTTT,CASRAGAPLHF
TRBJ1-1,NA,TRBV15,few,16,TGTGCCACCAGCAGAGCTCGAGGCAGGTGGGGCACTGAAGCTTTCTTT,CATSRARGRWGTEAFF
TRBJ1-2,NA,TRBV3-1,few,14,TGTGCCAGCAGCCCGCACAGGGAGGTCTATGGCTACACCTTC,CASSPHREVYGYTF
TRBJ1-2,TRBD1,TRBV28,NA,15,TGTGCCAGCAGTCTACCACAGGGGGCGGGCTATGGCTACACCTTC,CASSLPQGAGYGYTF
TRBJ1-2,NA,TRBV19,NA,14,TGTGCCAGTAGTTCTGACAGACCCTATGGTGGCTACACCTTC,CASSSDRPYGGYTF
TRBJ1-5,TRBD1,TRBV19,few,15,TGTGCCAGTAGTATAGGGACAGGGCTCAATCAGCCCCAGCATTTT,CASSIGTGLNQPQHF
TRBJ1-2,NA,TRBV20-1,many,11,TGCAGTGCTAGCTCGGACGCTGGCTACACCTTC,CSASSDAGYTF
TRBJ1-4,NA,TRBV4-3,NA,15,TGCGCCAGCAGCCAAGATGTACAGGGCAAAAAAAAACTGTTTTTT,CASSQDVQGKKKLFF
TRBJ1-4,TRBD1,TRBV7-6,few,15,TGTGCCAGCAGCTTATCCGACGGACAGGGACAAAAACTGTTTTTT,CASSLSDGQGQKLFF
TRBJ2-7,TRBD2,TRBV20-1,many,15,TGCAGTGCTAGAACTAGCGGGAGGGCCGGCTACGAGCAGTACTTC,CSARTSGRAGYEQYF
TRBJ1-2,NA,TRBV6-1,NA,15,TGTGCCAGCAGACACGAGGCAGCGGGTAACTATGGCTACACCTTC,CASRHEAAGNYGYTF
TRBJ1-1,NA,TRBV12-3/TRBV12-4,many,15,TGTGCCAGCAGTTTAGGTTACACAGGGAGAACTGAAGCTTTCTTT,CASSLGYTGRTEAFF
TRBJ2-2,TRBD2,TRBV12-5,NA,15,TGTGCTAGTGGTTTGAGCATAGCGGGGACCGGGGAGCTGTTTTTT,CASGLSIAGTGELFF
TRBJ2-3,TRBD2,TRBV7-9,NA,23,TGTGCCAGCAGCTTAGATATAGGGGCGGGTGGACTAGCGGCAGCCTCTAGCACAGATACGCAGTATTTT,CASSLDIGAGGLAAASSTDTQYF
TRBJ2-1,NA,TRBV11-3,many,15,TGTGCCAGCAGCTTAGTGGGGGTTGAGAGCGATGAGCAGTTCTTC,CASSLVGVESDEQFF
TRBJ2-1,NA,TRBV7-3,many,13,TGTGCCAGCAGCTCCACGGGGTTCAATGAGCAGTTCTTC,CASSSTGFNEQFF
TRBJ1-5,NA,TRBV28,NA,13,TGTGCCAGCAGTTTGACACCGTATCAGCCCCAGCATTTT,CASSLTPYQPQHF
TRBJ1-2,TRBD1,TRBV15,few,16,TGTGCCACCAGCAGCGAACGACAGGGAAGCAACTATGGCTACACCTTC,CATSSERQGSNYGYTF
TRBJ1-2,TRBD1,TRBV20-1,many,13,TGCAGTGCTAGTGGACAGGGGGGGAATGGCTACACCTTC,CSASGQGGNGYTF
TRBJ2-1,TRBD2,TRBV20-1,many,19,TGCAGTGCTAGATTACAGGCCGACCTTAGCGGGAGCTCCTACAATGAGCAGTTCTTC,CSARLQADLSGSSYNEQFF
TRBJ2-7,TRBD2,TRBV5-8,few,15,TGTGCCAGCAGCCCAGGACTAGCGGGAGGCAGCGAGCAGTACTTC,CASSPGLAGGSEQYF
TRBJ2-1,TRBD1,TRBV19,few,15,TGTGCCAGTAGTATAGGGACAGGTCTCTACAATGAGCAGTTCTTC,CASSIGTGLYNEQFF
TRBJ1-1,NA,TRBV9,NA,14,TGTGCCAGCAGCGCCGGACAAGTTAACACTGAAGCTTTCTTT,CASSAGQVNTEAFF
TRBJ2-1,NA,TRBV9,few,16,TGTGCCAGCAGCGTAGACTTGGGGCGGATGGGCAATGAGCAGTTCTTC,CASSVDLGRMGNEQFF
TRBJ1-1,NA,TRBV6-1,many,14,TGTGCCAGCAGCCCCGACCAGATAAACACTGAAGCTTTCTTT,CASSPDQINTEAFF
TRBJ1-3,TRBD1,TRBV30,few,16,TGTGCCTGGAGTTTCGGACAGGGGATCTCTGGAAACACCATATATTTT,CAWSFGQGISGNTIYF
TRBJ1-1,NA,TRBV4-1,many,14,TGCGCCAGCAGGGGGACAACGCCGAACACTGAAGCTTTCTTT,CASRGTTPNTEAFF
TRBJ1-2,TRBD1,TRBV13,many,16,TGTGCCAGCAGGATTGCGGACAGGGGCCCGAACTATGGCTACACCTTC,CASRIADRGPNYGYTF
TRBJ2-3,TRBD1,TRBV7-2,many,15,TGTGCCAGCAGCTCAGGACAGGGGAATGAGGATACGCAGTATTTT,CASSSGQGNEDTQYF
TRBJ2-7,NA,TRBV4-2,few,13,TGTGCCAGCAGCCGGGGGGACGACTACGAGCAGTACTTC,CASSRGDDYEQYF